A single sample is the source of the 32 T cell receptor beta chains below, sequenced in a study of CD8+ T cells in alopecia areata. Sequencing used cDNA as its template, made by extracting RNA and reverse transcribing it. Method: immunoSEQ multiplex PCR; TCRdb's copy keeps in-frame clones and lacks some. The table shows about 160,000 clones, with around 59% occurring only once. The treatment was: oral pan-JAK inhibitor, 5-10 mg twice daily. This specimen consisted of CD4+ T cells sorted from blood, obtained at week 24, from a patient treated with tofacitinib. These receptors all come from a human donor with alopecia areata.

On this clone: This same CDR3 is encoded by further DNA sequences in the sample. The chain uses TRBV5-6 and TRBJ2-5; D remains ambiguous. The germline V gene encodes CDR1 SGHDT and CDR2 YYEEEE. V lost 5 bases and J 2 bases, leaving 4 bases between the germline ends. CDR3 size: 11 residues. CDR3 DNA: TGTGCCAGCAGTCGTCAAGAGACCCAGTACTTC. It specifies CASSRQETQYF.

This clone appeared once. The J gene is TRBJ2-1, the V gene TRBV27; no definite D call. In germline, CDR1 is MNHEY, CDR2 SMNVEV (reference sequence). With 1 base removed from V and 8 bases from J, the gap between germline ends came to 9 bases. CDR3 length: 13 residues. CDR3 residues: CASSLLGSHEQFF. The CDR3 region has the DNA TGTGCCAGCAGTTTATTGGGTAGCCATGAGCAGTTCTTC.

The chain uses TRBV7-2 and TRBJ2-2; D gene unclear. Germline V gives CDR1 SGHTA, CDR2 FQGNSA. The germline V and J ends were trimmed by 5 bases and 6 bases, with 7 bases remaining between them. The length of the CDR3 is 12 residues. The CDR3 spells CASSPASGELFF. The CDR3 DNA follows: TGTGCCAGCAGCCCAGCTTCCGGGGAGCTGTTTTTT.

The chain recombines TRBV7-2 with TRBJ2-1; 7 bases fit TRBD2. V shed 2 bases, J shed 5 bases, and the junction held 6 bases outside the gene matches. The CDR3 length is 15 residues. Germline values: CDR1 SGHTA, CDR2 FQGNSA. In nucleotides, the CDR3 is TGTGCCAGCAGCTTACTTGGGCTAGCGGACAATGAGCAGTTCTTC. It specifies CASSLLGLADNEQFF.

The J gene is TRBJ2-5, the V gene TRBV5-1, with D hard to call. Trimming shortened V by 4 bases and J by 2 bases, and 6 bases separated the two germline ends. Per the germline V gene, CDR1 is SGHRS and CDR2 is YFSETQ. This CDR3 spans 12 amino acids. The CDR3 DNA follows: TGCGCCAGCAGCCACGAACAAGAGACCCAGTACTTC. It encodes CASSHEQETQYF.

V usage is TRBV6-5 and J usage is TRBJ2-7; possibly TRBD1 or TRBD2 for D (5 bases each). This CDR3 region has 14 residues. CDR1 and CDR2 (germline): MNHEY, SVGAGI. V lost 6 bases to trimming and J lost 2 bases, with 14 bases between them. CDR3: CASSMGPAPYEQYF. The CDR3 region has the DNA TGTGCCAGCAGCATGGGACCGGCCCCCTACGAGCAGTACTTC.

The chain links TRBV10-3 to TRBJ2-1; 16 positions match TRBD2. The length of the CDR3 is 17 residues. Trimming removed 6 bases from V and 2 bases from J; junction bases left unmatched: 4. CDR1 is ENHRY and CDR2 is SYGVKD in the germline V gene. The CDR3 protein is CAISDGTSGGAYNEQFF. The DNA for the CDR3 is TGTGCCATCAGCGACGGGACTAGCGGGGGGGCCTACAATGAGCAGTTCTTC.

The chain employs TRBV5-4 and TRBJ2-7, with a weak D call TRBD1 (7 bases). Trimming shortened V by 0 bases and J by 6 bases, and 19 bases separated the two germline ends. CDR1 SGHNT and CDR2 YYREEE come from the germline V gene (reference sequence). The CDR3 is 16 amino acids. CDR3 DNA sequence: TGTGCCAGCAGCTTGGTGGGAGGCCGTAACAGGGGCGAGCAGTACTTC. Translation gives CASSLVGGRNRGEQYF.

The chain combines TRBV4-1 with TRBJ1-2; TRBD1 is a possible D gene (6 bases). CDR1 is MGHRA and CDR2 is YSYEKL in the germline V gene. The ends were cut back, 3 bases at V and 0 bases at J, with 11 bases in the middle. The CDR3 loop spans 15 amino acids. Written as DNA, the CDR3 is TGCGCCAGCAGCCAGTTAGCAGGGGCTAACTATGGCTACACCTTC. Its protein product is CASSQLAGANYGYTF.

The chain employs TRBV15 and TRBJ1-2; D is undetermined. The CDR3 runs 13 residues. CDR1 LNHNV and CDR2 YYDKDF come from the germline V gene (reference sequence). V was trimmed by 8 bases and J by 11 bases, leaving 21 bases between them. The CDR3 DNA reads as TGTGCCACCTCCGAGACTCAAGCCGGACCGTACACCTTC. This translates into CATSETQAGPYTF.

The chain carries TRBV2 and TRBJ1-3; 10 bases match TRBD1. The ends lost 7 bases at V and 4 bases at J; junction bases unmatched: 4. The V gene's germline CDR1 is SNHLY and CDR2 FYNNEI. CDR3 size: 14 residues. The CDR3 DNA reads TGTGCCAGCATTCGGGACAGGGGAGGAAACACCATATATTTT. It yields the protein CASIRDRGGNTIYF. The full variable domain, rest sourced from reference TRBV2 and TRBJ1-3, is EPEVTQTPSHQVTQMGQEVILRCVPISNHLYFYWYRQILGQKVEFLVSFYNNEISEKSEIFDDQFSVERPDGSNFTLKIRSTKLEDSAMYFCASIRDRGGNTIYFGEGSWLTVV.

This sequence joins TRBV7-9 and TRBJ1-1; D gene ambiguous. CDR1 SEHNR and CDR2 FQNEAQ come from the germline V gene (reference sequence). V was shortened by 5 bases and J by 10 bases, with 8 bases between the two germline ends. CDR3 size: 10 residues. DNA for the CDR3: TGTGCCAGCAGCCCCATTTCAGCTTTCTTT. Translation gives CASSPISAFF.

There are a few counts of this clone. The rearrangement joins TRBV6-5 to TRBJ2-2; D not certain. The V and J ends lost 8 bases and 4 bases respectively, with 8 bases between them. The CDR3 extends over 12 amino acids. Germline assignment: CDR1 MNHEY and CDR2 SVGAGI. CDR3: CASRMGTGELFF. The CDR3 DNA follows: TGTGCCAGCCGGATGGGCACCGGGGAGCTGTTTTTT.

CDR3 loop: CSVDSGQNIQYF. The CDR3 bases are TGCAGCGTTGATTCGGGACAAAACATTCAGTACTTC. The rearrangement links TRBV29-1 to TRBJ2-4, with D perhaps matching TRBD1 or TRBD2 (5 bases each). The CDR3 has 12 amino acids. Germline-derived CDR1 and CDR2 are SQVTM and ANQGSEA. Trimming stripped 3 bases from V and 5 bases from J, with 8 bases between.

This clone was detected only a few times. The gene calls are TRBV15 and TRBJ1-1; possible D gene TRBD1, 6 bases. In germline, CDR1 is LNHNV, CDR2 YYDKDF (reference sequence). The V end lost 5 bases, the J end lost 6 bases, and 16 bases lay between the germline ends. This CDR3 spans 14 amino acids. CDR3 coding DNA: TGTGCCACCAGCGGGGGGGCGAGGTTCGCTGAAGCTTTCTTT. It codes for CATSGGARFAEAFF.

The chain combines TRBV19 with TRBJ2-7; a possible D gene is TRBD1 (6 bases). CDR1 and CDR2 from the germline V gene are LNHDA and SQIVND (reference sequence). This CDR3 comprises 15 residues. Between the trimmed V and J ends, which lost 6 bases and 2 bases, there was a span of 17 bases. The CDR3 sequence is CASSDPGRGTYEQYF. The CDR3 DNA sequence: TGTGCCAGTAGCGACCCAGGCAGGGGAACCTACGAGCAGTACTTC.

This clone was observed once. The chain uses TRBV2 and TRBJ1-2; possibly TRBD1 for D (5 bases). There are 15 residues in the CDR3. V lost 5 bases and J 5 bases, leaving 18 bases between the germline ends. Per germline, CDR1 SNHLY and CDR2 FYNNEI. Written as DNA, the CDR3 is TGTGCCAGCAGTTCGGGGGGGGTCAGCCTATATGGCTACACCTTC. Protein: CASSSGGVSLYGYTF.

The chain has TRBV5-1 and TRBJ2-3; 11 bases map to TRBD1. The CDR3 extends over 15 amino acids. Germline V lookup: CDR1 SGHRS, CDR2 YFSETQ. The trim removed 4 bases at V and 7 bases at J, leaving 8 bases unmatched. The CDR3 DNA reads as TGCGCCAGCAGCAGCAGGACAGGGGGCGCAAATACGCAGTATTTT. The encoded protein is CASSSRTGGANTQYF.

The rearrangement uses TRBV30 and TRBJ2-5, with D possibly matching TRBD1 (6 bases). Germline V gene data show CDR1 as GTSNPN and CDR2 as SVGIG (reference sequence). Trimming left V 0 bases short and J 1 base short, with 6 bases between. CDR3 length equals 13 residues. CDR3 sequence (DNA): TGTGCCTGGAGTGTGGACAGCCAAGAGACCCAGTACTTC. It yields the protein CAWSVDSQETQYF.

V is TRBV6-6 and J is TRBJ2-3; no firm D call. Trimming took 2 bases from V and 2 from J, leaving 2 bases between them. This CDR3 comprises 12 residues. Per germline, CDR1 MNHNY and CDR2 SVGAGI (reference sequence). In DNA form, the CDR3 reads TGTGCCAGCAGTTACCTCACAGATACGCAGTATTTT. Translating gives CASSYLTDTQYF.

V gene TRBV27 combines with J gene TRBJ2-7; 9 positions match TRBD1. The germline V gene has CDR1 MNHEY and CDR2 SMNVEV (reference sequence). The CDR3 contains 13 residues. V was clipped by 4 bases and J by 4 bases; unmatched bases: 2. The CDR3 region is CASSSTGGYEQYF. The DNA for the CDR3 is TGTGCCAGCAGTTCGACAGGGGGATACGAGCAGTACTTC.

The chain links TRBV30 to TRBJ1-2; no clear D. V was trimmed by 0 bases and J by 1 base, leaving 6 bases between them. The V gene's germline CDR1 is GTSNPN and CDR2 SVGIG (reference sequence). There are 13 residues in the CDR3. The chain's CDR3 is CAWSVFVNYGYTF. In DNA form, the CDR3 reads TGTGCCTGGAGTGTATTCGTTAACTATGGCTACACCTTC.

The chain combines TRBV5-1 with TRBJ2-3, with 9 bases aligning to TRBD1. The CDR3 covers 14 residues. Germline V CDR1 and CDR2: SGHRS, YFSETQ. The V segment lost 7 bases and the J segment 4 bases; nucleotides outside the gene matches: 7. CDR3 protein: CASVGDRVADTQYF. Here the CDR3 DNA reads TGCGCCAGCGTCGGGGACAGGGTGGCAGATACGCAGTATTTT.

The chain is built from TRBV7-2 and TRBJ2-3, with no clear D. CDR1 and CDR2 (germline): SGHTA, FQGNSA. V was pared by 2 bases and J by 4 bases, with 1 base between. CDR3 length equals 11 residues. The CDR3 DNA reads as TGTGCCAGCAGCTTATCAGATACGCAGTATTTT. Its translation is CASSLSDTQYF.

The chain couples TRBV30 to TRBJ1-1; D not certain. Germline lookup yields CDR1 GTSNPN and CDR2 SVGIG (reference sequence). CDR3 length: 12 residues. V was pared by 2 bases and J by 7 bases, with 11 bases between. DNA for the CDR3: TGTGCCTGGAGTAAGGAGTTCTTTGAAGCTTTCTTT. Protein sequence: CAWSKEFFEAFF.

This chain uses TRBV29-1 with TRBJ2-2, with D hard to call. The CDR3 has 13 residues. The germline gives CDR1 SQVTM, CDR2 ANQGSEA. The germline V and J ends were trimmed by 5 bases and 5 bases, with 12 bases remaining between them. The CDR3, as DNA: TGCAGCGTTCGGCTCGGCGTTACCGGGGAGCTGTTTTTT. It is translated as CSVRLGVTGELFF.

This clone was observed at least ten times. The chain links TRBV4-1 to TRBJ1-4; 7 nucleotides align to TRBD1. The CDR3 has 14 amino acids. CDR1 and CDR2 (germline): MGHRA, YSYEKL. With 3 bases clipped from V and 5 bases from J, the junction kept 3 bases outside the gene matches. In DNA, the CDR3 is TGCGCCAGCAGCCAGGACAGGCTAAATGAAAAACTGTTTTTT. Its protein product is CASSQDRLNEKLFF.

This clone was counted only a few times. This chain uses TRBV29-1 with TRBJ1-2; D perhaps matches TRBD1 (6 bases). This CDR3 is 15 amino acids long. With 4 bases removed from V and 4 bases from J, the gap between germline ends came to 19 bases. The germline gives CDR1 SQVTM, CDR2 ANQGSEA. CDR3 loop: CSVARDNLIGYGYTF. CDR3 DNA sequence: TGCAGCGTTGCCCGGGACAACCTGATCGGCTATGGCTACACCTTC.

This clone appeared a few times. The chain links TRBV2 to TRBJ2-3, with 8 bases fitting TRBD2. Germline CDR1 SNHLY, CDR2 FYNNEI. CDR3 length: 15 amino acids. Unmatched junction bases numbered 6, after V lost 7 bases and J lost 0 bases. CDR3 in amino acids: CASKVAGSSTDTQYF. CDR3 sequence (DNA): TGTGCCAGCAAAGTAGCGGGGAGCAGCACAGATACGCAGTATTTT.

This clone occurred a few times. The V call is TRBV19, the J call TRBJ2-5, with a tentative D call TRBD2 (6 bases). V lost 3 bases to trimming and J lost 3 bases, with 11 bases between them. From germline, CDR1 is LNHDA and CDR2 SQIVND (reference sequence). CDR3 size: 14 residues. Here the CDR3 reads CASSMGGRKETQYF. Written as DNA, the CDR3 is TGTGCCAGTAGTATGGGGGGTCGTAAAGAGACCCAGTACTTC.

The chain is built from TRBV2 and TRBJ1-3, with 8 bases aligning to TRBD1. The V and J ends lost 3 bases and 15 bases, in that order; junction bases with no gene match: 10. The CDR3 totals 13 residues. CDR1 and CDR2 from the germline V gene are SNHLY and FYNNEI. CDR3 region: CASSEGQESRRYF. For the CDR3, the DNA is TGTGCCAGCAGTGAGGGACAGGAATCCCGCCGATATTTT.

V and J are TRBV6-5 and TRBJ2-1; 8 nucleotides agree with TRBD2. This CDR3 is built from 15 residues. In germline, CDR1 is MNHEY, CDR2 SVGAGI. V shed 5 bases, J shed 0 bases, and the junction held 3 bases outside the gene matches. This CDR3 is CASSTSGSSYNEQFF. CDR3 nucleotide sequence: TGTGCCAGCAGTACCAGCGGGAGCTCCTACAATGAGCAGTTCTTC.